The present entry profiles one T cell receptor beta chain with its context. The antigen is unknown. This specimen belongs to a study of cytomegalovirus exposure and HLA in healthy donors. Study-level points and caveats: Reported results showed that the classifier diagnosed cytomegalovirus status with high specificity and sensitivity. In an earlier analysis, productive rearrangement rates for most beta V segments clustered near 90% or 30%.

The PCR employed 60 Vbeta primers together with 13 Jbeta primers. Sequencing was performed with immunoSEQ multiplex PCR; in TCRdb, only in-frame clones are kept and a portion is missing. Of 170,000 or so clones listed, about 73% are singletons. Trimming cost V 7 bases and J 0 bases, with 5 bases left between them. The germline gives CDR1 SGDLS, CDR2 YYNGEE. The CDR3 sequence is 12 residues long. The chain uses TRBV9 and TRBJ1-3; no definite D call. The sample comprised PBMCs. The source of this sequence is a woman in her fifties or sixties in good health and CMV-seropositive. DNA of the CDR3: TGTGCCAGCGGGAGCTCTGGAAACACCATATATTTT. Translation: CASGSSGNTIYF.